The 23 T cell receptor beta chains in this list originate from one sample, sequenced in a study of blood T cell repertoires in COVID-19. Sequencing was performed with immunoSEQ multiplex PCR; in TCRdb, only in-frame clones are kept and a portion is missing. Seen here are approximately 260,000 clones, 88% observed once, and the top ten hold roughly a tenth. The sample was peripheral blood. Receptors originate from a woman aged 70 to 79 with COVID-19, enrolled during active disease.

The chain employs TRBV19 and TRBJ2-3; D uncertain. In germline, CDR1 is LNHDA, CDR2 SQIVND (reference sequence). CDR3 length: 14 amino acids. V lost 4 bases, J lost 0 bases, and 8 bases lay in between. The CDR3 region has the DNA TGTGCCAGTAGTAGTAAGAGAAGCACAGATACGCAGTATTTT. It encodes CASSSKRSTDTQYF.

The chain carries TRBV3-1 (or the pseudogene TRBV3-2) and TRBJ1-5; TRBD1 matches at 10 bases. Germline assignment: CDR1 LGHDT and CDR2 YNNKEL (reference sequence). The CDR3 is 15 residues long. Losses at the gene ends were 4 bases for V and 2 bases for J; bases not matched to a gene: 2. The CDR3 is CASSLGQGGNQPQHF. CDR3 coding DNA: TGTGCCAGCAGCCTCGGACAGGGGGGCAATCAGCCCCAGCATTTT.

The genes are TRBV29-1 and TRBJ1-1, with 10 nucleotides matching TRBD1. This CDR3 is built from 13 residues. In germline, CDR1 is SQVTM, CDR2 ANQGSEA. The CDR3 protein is CGGGTGAVAEAFF. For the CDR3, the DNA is TGCGGAGGGGGGACAGGGGCGGTCGCTGAAGCTTTCTTT.

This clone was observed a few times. CDR3 nucleotides: TGTGCCAGCAGTGAACTAGCACCGAGCTCCTACAATGAGCAGTTCTTC. Residues: CASSELAPSSYNEQFF. The rearrangement uses TRBV6-1 and TRBJ2-1; D may be TRBD2 (5 bases). The germline V gene has CDR1 MNHNS and CDR2 SASEGT. V was cut by 2 bases and J by 0 bases, with 11 bases left in between. The CDR3 is 16 amino acids.

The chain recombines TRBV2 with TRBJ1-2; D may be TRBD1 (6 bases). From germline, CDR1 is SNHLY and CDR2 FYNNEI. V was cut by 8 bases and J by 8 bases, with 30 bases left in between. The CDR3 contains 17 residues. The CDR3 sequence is CASVANPWTAKPSGYTF. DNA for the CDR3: TGTGCCAGCGTAGCTAACCCCTGGACAGCCAAACCTTCGGGCTACACCTTC.

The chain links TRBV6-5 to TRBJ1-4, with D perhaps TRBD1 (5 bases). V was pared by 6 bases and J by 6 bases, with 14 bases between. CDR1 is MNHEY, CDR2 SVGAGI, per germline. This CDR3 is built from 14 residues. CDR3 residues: CASRTGLGDEKLFF. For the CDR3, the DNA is TGTGCCAGCAGAACGGGACTCGGCGATGAAAAACTGTTTTTT.

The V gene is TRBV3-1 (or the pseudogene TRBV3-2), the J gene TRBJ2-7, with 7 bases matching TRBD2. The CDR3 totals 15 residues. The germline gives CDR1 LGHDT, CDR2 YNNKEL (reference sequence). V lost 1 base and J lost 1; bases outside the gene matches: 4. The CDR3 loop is CASSQAQGGSYEQYF. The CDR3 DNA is TGTGCCAGCAGCCAAGCCCAGGGAGGGTCCTACGAGCAGTACTTC.

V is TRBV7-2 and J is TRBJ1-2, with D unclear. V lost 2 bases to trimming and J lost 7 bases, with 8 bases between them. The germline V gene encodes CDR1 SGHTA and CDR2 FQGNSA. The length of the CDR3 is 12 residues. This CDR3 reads CASSLFSPGYTF. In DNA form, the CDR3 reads TGTGCCAGCAGCTTATTTAGTCCTGGCTACACCTTC. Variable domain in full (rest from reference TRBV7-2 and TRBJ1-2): GAGVSQSPSNKVTEKGKDVELRCDPISGHTALYWYRQSLGQGLEFLIYFQGNSAPDKSGLPSDRFSAERTGGSVSTLTIQRTQQEDSAVYLCASSLFSPGYTFGSGTRLTVV.

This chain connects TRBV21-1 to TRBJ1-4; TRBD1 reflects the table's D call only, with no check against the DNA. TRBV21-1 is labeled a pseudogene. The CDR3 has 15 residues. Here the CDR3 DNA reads TGTGCCAGCAGCGGGCGACAGGGGCTCAATGAAAAACTGTTTTTT. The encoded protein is CASSGRQGLNEKLFF.

Written as DNA, the CDR3 is TGTGCCAGTAGGACTAAACAGGGGACGTCTGCTGAAGCTTTCTTT. It yields the protein CASRTKQGTSAEAFF. The J gene is TRBJ1-1, the V gene TRBV19, with 7 bases aligning to TRBD1. V lost 6 bases, J lost 6 bases, and 13 bases stayed unmatched. CDR3 length: 15 amino acids. Per germline, CDR1 LNHDA and CDR2 SQIVND (reference sequence).

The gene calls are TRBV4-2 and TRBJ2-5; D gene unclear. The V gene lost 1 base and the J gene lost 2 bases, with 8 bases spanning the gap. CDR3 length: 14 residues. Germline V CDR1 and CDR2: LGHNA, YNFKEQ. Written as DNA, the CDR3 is TGTGCCAGCAGCCAAGTTTCCCTACAAGAGACCCAGTACTTC. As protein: CASSQVSLQETQYF.

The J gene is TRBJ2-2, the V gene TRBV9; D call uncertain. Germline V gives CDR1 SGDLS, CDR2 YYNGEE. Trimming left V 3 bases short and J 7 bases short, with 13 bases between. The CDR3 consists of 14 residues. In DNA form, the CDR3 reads TGTGCCAGCAGCGGCTTGACTTTGGACGGGGAGCTGTTTTTT. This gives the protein CASSGLTLDGELFF.

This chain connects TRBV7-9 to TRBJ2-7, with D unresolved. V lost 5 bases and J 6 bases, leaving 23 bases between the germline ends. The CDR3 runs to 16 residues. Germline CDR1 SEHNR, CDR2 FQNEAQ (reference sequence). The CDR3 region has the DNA TGTGCCAGCAGCCCAAAGACCGATTGGGCGAGATCCGAGCAGTACTTC. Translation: CASSPKTDWARSEQYF.

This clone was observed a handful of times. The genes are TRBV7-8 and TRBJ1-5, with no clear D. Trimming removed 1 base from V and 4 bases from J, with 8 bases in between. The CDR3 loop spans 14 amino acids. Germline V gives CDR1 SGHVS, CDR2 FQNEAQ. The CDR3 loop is CASSLGQENQPQHF. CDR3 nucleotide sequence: TGTGCCAGCAGCTTAGGACAAGAGAATCAGCCCCAGCATTTT.

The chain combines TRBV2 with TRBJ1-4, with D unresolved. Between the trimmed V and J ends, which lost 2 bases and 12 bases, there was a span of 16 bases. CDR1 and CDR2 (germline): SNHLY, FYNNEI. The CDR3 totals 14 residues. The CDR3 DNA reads TGTGCCAGCAGTGAACAGTTGGTATTGATTCAACTGTTTTTT. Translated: CASSEQLVLIQLFF.

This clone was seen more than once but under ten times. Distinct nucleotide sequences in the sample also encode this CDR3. In DNA form, the CDR3 reads TGTGCCAGCAGTTTCCGAGGCACTGAAGCTTTCTTT. It translates to CASSFRGTEAFF. The chain uses TRBV28 and TRBJ1-1; D not resolved. V was clipped by 3 bases and J by 4 bases, with 6 bases between them. CDR1 and CDR2 (germline): MDHEN, SYDVKM. The CDR3 sequence is 12 residues long.

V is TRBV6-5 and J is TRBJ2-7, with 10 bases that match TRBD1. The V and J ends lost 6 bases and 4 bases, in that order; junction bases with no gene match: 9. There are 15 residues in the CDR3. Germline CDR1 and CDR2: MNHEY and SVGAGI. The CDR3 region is CASRISWTGGYEQYF. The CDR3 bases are TGTGCCAGCAGAATTAGTTGGACAGGGGGTTACGAGCAGTACTTC.

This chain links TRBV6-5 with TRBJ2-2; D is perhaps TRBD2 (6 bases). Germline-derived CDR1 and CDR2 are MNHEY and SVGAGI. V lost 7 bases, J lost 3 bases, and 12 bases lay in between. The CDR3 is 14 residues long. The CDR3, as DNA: TGTGCCAGCATTGGGAGGAGCGACACCGGGGAGCTGTTTTTT. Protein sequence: CASIGRSDTGELFF.

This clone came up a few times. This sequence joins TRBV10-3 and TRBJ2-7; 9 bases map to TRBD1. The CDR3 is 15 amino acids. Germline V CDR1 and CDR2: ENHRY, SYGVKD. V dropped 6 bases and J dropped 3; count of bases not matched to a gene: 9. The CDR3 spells CAIRPGQGFSYEQYF. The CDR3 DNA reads TGTGCCATCAGACCGGGACAGGGTTTTAGCTACGAGCAGTACTTC.

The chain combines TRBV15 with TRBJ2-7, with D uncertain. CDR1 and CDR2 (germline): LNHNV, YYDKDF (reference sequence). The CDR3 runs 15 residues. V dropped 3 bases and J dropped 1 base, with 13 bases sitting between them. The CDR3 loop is CATSRSYSESYEQYF. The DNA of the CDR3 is TGTGCCACCAGCAGGAGTTACAGTGAATCCTACGAGCAGTACTTC.

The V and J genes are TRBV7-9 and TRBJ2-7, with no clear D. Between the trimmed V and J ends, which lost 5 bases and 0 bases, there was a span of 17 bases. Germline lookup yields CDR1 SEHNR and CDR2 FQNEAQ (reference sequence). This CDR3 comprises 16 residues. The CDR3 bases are TGTGCCAGCAGCAGGTTGGGTGTGGGCAGCTCCTACGAGCAGTACTTC. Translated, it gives CASSRLGVGSSYEQYF.

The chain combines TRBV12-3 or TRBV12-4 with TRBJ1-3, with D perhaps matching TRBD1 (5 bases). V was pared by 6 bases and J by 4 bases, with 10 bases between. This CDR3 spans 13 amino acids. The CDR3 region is CASSRTIGNTIYF. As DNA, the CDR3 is TGTGCCAGCAGCCGGACAATAGGAAACACCATATATTTT.

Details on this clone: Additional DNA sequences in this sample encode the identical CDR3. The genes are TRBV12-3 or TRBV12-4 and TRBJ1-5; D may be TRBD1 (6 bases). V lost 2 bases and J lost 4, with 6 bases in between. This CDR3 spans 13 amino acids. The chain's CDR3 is CASSLTGNQPQHF. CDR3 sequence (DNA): TGTGCCAGCAGTTTAACAGGGAATCAGCCCCAGCATTTT.